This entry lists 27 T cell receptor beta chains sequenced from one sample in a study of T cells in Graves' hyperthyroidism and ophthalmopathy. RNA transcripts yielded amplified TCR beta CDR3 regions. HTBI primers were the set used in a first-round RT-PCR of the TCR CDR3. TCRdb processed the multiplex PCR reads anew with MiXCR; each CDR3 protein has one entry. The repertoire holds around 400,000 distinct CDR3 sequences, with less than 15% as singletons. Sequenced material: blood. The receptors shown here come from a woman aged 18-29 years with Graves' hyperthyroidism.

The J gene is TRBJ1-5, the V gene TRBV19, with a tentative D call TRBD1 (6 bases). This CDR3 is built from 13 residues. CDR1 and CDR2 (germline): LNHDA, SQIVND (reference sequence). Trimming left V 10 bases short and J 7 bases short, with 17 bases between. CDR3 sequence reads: CATSRDNQQPQHF. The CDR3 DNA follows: TGTGCCACCAGCCGGGACAACCAGCAGCCCCAGCATTTT. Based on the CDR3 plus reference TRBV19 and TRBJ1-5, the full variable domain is DGGITQSPKYLFRKEGQNVTLSCEQNLNHDAMYWYRQDPGQGLRLIYYSQIVNDFQKGDIAEGYSVSREKKESFPLTVTSAQKNPTAFYLCATSRDNQQPQHFGDGTRLSIL.

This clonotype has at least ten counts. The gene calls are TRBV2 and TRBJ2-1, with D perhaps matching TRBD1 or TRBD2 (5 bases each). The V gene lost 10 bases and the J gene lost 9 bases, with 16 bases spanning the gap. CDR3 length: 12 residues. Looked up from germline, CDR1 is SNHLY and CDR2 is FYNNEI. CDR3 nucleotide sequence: TGTGCCACCCGGGACCCATCCGGTGAGCAGTTCTTC. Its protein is CATRDPSGEQFF.

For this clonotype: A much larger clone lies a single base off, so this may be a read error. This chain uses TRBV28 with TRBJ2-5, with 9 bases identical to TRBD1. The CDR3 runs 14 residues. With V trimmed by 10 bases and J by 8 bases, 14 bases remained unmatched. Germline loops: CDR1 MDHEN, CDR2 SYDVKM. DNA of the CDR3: TGTGCCACTCATTATACAGGGGGCGCAGATACCCAGTACTTC. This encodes CATHYTGGADTQYF.

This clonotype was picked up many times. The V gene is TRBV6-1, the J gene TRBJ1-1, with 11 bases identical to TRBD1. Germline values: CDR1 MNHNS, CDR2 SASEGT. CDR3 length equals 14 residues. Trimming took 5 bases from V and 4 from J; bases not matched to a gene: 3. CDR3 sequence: CASSTGTGGTEAFF. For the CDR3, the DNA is TGTGCCAGCAGTACCGGGACAGGGGGCACTGAAGCTTTCTTT.

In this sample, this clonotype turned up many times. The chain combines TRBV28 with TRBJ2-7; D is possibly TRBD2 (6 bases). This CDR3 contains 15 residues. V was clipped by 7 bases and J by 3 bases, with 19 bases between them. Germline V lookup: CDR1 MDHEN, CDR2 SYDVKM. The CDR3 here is CASTPAGKRSYEQYF. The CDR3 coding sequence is TGTGCCAGCACCCCCGCGGGGAAAAGGAGCTACGAGCAGTACTTC.

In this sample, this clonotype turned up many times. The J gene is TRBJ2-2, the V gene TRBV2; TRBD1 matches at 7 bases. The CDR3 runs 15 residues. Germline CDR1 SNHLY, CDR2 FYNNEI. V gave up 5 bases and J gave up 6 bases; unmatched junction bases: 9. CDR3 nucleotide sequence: TGTGCCAGCAGTTCCTTAAACAGGGGAGCCGGGGAGCTGTTTTTT. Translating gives CASSSLNRGAGELFF.

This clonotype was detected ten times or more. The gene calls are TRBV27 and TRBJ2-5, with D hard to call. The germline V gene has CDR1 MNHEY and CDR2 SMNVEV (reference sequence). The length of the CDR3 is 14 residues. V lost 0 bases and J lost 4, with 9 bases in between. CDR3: CASSLSAAIETQYF. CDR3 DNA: TGTGCCAGCAGTTTATCGGCAGCTATAGAGACCCAGTACTTC.

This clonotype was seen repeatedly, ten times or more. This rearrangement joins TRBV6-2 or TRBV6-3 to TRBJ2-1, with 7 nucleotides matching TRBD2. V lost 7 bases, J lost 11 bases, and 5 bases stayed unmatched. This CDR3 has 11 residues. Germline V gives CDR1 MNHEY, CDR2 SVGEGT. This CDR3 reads CASTQAGKQFF. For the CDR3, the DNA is TGTGCCAGCACCCAAGCGGGGAAGCAGTTCTTC.

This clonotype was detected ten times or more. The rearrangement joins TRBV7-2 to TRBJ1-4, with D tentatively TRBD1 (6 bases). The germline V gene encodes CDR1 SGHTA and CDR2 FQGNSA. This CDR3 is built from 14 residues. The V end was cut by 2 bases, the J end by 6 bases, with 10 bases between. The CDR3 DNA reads TGTGCCAGCAGCTTATTCGGGACACATGAAAAACTGTTTTTT. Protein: CASSLFGTHEKLFF.

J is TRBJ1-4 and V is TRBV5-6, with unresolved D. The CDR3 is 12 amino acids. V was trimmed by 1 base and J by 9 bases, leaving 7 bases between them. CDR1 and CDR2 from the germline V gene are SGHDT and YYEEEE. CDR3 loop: CASSLLGKKLFF. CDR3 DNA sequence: TGTGCCAGCAGCTTGCTTGGCAAAAAACTGTTTTTT.

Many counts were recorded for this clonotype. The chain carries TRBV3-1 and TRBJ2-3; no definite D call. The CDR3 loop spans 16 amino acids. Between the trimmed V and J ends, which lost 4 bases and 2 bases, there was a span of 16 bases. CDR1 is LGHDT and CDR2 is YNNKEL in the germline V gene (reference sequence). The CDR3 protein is CASSLSTITYTDTQYF. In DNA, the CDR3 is TGTGCCAGCAGCCTCTCTACTATCACATACACAGATACGCAGTATTTT.

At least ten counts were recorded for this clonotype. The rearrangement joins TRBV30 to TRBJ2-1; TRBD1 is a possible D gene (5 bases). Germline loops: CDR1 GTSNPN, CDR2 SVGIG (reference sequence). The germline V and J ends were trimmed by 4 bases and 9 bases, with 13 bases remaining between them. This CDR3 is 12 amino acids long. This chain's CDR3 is CAWNQQVGEQFF. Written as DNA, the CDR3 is TGTGCCTGGAACCAACAGGTTGGTGAGCAGTTCTTC.

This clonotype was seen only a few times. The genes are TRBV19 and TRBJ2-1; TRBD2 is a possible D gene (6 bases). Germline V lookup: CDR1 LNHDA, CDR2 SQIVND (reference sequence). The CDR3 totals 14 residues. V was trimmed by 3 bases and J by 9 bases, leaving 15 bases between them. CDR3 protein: CASSMPAGNGEQFF. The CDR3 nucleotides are TGTGCCAGTAGTATGCCGGCGGGGAACGGTGAGCAGTTCTTC.

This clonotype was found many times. The CDR3 region is CASSLGQGDEQFF. The CDR3 DNA is TGTGCCAGCAGTCTGGGACAGGGGGACGAGCAGTTCTTC. The chain uses TRBV12-3 or TRBV12-4 and TRBJ2-1; 11 bases line up with TRBD1. With V trimmed by 5 bases and J by 10 bases, 4 bases remained unmatched. This CDR3 contains 13 residues.

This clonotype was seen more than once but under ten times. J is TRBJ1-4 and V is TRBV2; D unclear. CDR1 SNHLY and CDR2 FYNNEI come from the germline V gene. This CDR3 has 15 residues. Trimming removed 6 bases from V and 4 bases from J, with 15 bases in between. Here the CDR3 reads CASRPLRGRNEKLFF. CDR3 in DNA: TGTGCCAGCAGGCCCCTTCGGGGTCGTAATGAAAAACTGTTTTTT. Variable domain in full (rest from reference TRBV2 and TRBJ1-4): EPEVTQTPSHQVTQMGQEVILRCVPISNHLYFYWYRQILGQKVEFLVSFYNNEISEKSEIFDDQFSVERPDGSNFTLKIRSTKLEDSAMYFCASRPLRGRNEKLFFGSGTQLSVL.

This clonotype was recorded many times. CDR3 protein: CASRVRQGTTSSGANVLTF. The CDR3 DNA reads as TGTGCCAGCAGGGTAAGACAGGGGACAACAAGCTCTGGGGCCAACGTCCTGACTTTC. The genes are TRBV2 and TRBJ2-6; 8 bases are shared with TRBD1. The ends lost 6 bases at V and 0 bases at J; junction bases unmatched: 13. The CDR3 is 19 residues long. The V gene's germline CDR1 is SNHLY and CDR2 FYNNEI.

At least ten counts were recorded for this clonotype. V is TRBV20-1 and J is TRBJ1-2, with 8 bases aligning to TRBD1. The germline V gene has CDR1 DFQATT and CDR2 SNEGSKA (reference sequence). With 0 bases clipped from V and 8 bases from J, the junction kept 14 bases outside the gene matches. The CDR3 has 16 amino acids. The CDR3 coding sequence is TGCAGTGCTAGAGAGGACCCGGACAGGGCCCTCGAGGGCTACACCTTC. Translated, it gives CSAREDPDRALEGYTF.

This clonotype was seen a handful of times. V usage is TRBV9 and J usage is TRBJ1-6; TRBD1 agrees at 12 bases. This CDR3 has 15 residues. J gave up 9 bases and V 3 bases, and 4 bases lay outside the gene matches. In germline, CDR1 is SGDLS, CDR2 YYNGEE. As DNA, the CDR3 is TGTGCCAGCAGCGGACCGGGACAGGGGGCTTCACCCCTCCACTTT. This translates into CASSGPGQGASPLHF. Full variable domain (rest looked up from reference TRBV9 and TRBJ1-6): DSGVTQTPKHLITATGQRVTLRCSPRSGDLSVYWYQQSLDQGLQFLIQYYNGEERAKGNILERFSAQQFPDLHSELNLSSLELGDSALYFCASSGPGQGASPLHFGNGTRLTVT.

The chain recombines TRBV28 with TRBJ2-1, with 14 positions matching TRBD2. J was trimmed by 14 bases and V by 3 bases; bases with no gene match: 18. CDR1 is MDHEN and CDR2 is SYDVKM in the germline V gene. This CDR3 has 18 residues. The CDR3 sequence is CASSFERVSETSGGAEFF. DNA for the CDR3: TGTGCCAGCAGTTTTGAACGGGTATCGGAGACTAGCGGGGGGGCAGAGTTCTTC. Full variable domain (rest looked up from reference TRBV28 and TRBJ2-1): DVKVTQSSRYLVKRTGEKVFLECVQDMDHENMFWYRQDPGLGLRLIYFSYDVKMKEKGDIPEGYSVSREKKERFSLILESASTNQTSMYLCASSFERVSETSGGAEFFGPGTRLTVL.

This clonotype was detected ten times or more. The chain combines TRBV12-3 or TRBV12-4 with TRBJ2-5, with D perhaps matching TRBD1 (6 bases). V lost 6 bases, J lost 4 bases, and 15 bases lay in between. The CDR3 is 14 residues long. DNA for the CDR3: TGTGCCAGCAGAAATTCAGGGGCGCGAGAGACCCAGTACTTC. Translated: CASRNSGARETQYF.

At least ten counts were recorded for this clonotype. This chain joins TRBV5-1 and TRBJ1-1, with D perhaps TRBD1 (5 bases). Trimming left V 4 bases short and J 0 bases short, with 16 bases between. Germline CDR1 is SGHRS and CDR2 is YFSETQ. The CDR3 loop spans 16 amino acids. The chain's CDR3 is CASSVGGGVMNTEAFF. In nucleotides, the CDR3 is TGCGCCAGCAGCGTGGGGGGGGGGGTCATGAACACTGAAGCTTTCTTT.

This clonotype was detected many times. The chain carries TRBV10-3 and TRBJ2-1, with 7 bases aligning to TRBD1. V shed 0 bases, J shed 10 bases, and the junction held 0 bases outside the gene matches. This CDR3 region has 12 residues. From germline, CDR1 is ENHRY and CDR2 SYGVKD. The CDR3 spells CAISESQGEQFF. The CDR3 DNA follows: TGTGCCATCAGTGAGTCACAGGGGGAGCAGTTCTTC.

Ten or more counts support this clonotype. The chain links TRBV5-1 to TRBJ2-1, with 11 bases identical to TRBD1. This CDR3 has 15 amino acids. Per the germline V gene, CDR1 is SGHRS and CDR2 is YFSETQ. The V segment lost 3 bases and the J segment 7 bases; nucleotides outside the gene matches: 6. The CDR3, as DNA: TGCGCCAGCAGCTCCGGACAGGGGGCGTATAATGAGCAGTTCTTC. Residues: CASSSGQGAYNEQFF.

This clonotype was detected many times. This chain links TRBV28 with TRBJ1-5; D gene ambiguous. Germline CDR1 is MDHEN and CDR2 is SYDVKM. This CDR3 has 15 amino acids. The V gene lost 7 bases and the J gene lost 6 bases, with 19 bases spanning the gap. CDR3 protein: CASIVSEGQGQPQHF. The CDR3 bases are TGTGCCAGCATTGTGTCGGAGGGTCAAGGTCAGCCCCAGCATTTT.

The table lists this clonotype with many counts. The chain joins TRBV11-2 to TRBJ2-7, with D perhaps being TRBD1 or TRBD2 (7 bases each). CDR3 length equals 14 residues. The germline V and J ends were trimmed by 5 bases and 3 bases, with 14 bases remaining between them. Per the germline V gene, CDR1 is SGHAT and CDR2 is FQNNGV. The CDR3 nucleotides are TGTGCCAGCAGCCGCCAGGGGGGGGACTACGAGCAGTACTTC. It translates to CASSRQGGDYEQYF. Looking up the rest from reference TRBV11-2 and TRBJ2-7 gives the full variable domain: EAGVAQSPRYKIIEKRQSVAFWCNPISGHATLYWYQQILGQGPKLLIQFQNNGVVDDSQLPKDRFSAERLKGVDSTLKIQPAKLEDSAVYLCASSRQGGDYEQYFGPGTRLTVT.

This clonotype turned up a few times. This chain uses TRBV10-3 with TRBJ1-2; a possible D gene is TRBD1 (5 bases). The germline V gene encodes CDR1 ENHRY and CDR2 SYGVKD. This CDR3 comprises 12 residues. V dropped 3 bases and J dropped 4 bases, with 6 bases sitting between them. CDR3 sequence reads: CAISDTGYGYTF. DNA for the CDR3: TGTGCCATCAGTGATACAGGCTATGGCTACACCTTC.

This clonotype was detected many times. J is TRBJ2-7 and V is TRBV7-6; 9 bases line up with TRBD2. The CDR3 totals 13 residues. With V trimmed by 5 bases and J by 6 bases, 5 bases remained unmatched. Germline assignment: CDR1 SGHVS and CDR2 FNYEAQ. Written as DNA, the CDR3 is TGTGCCAGCAGCGCTAGCGGGAAGGTCGAGCAGTACTTC. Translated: CASSASGKVEQYF.